This T cell receptor beta chain was identified during a study of vaccination effects on CD4 cells after COVID-19. Overall study context: The participants, recipients of two vaccine doses, got either BNT162b2 or mRNA-1273.

This clone was observed a handful of times. Its antigen is currently unknown. Assay used: immunoSEQ multiplex PCR; TCRdb lists only in-frame clones, some missing. Among around 75,000 clones listed, over 60% were seen once. In the ViraFEST assay, antigen-specific CD4+ clonotypes were identified by expansion after peptide-pool stimulation. Upon completion of around 9 days in culture, CD4+ T cells were isolated. The person acquired a PCR-confirmed SARS-CoV-2 infection between March and December 2020. V shed 0 bases and J shed 3 bases, with 12 bases lying between them. CDR1 and CDR2 (germline): LGHNA, YNFKEQ. This CDR3 is 17 amino acids long.

The source of this sequence is a human donor who had a prior SARS-CoV-2 infection. V usage is TRBV4-2 and J usage is TRBJ1-6, with a possible D match to TRBD1 (6 bases). Here the sequenced sample was CD4+ T cells from PBMCs cultured with HIV peptides, taken before COVID-19 vaccination. The subset here: HIV-1 Nef peptide pool negative control/reference culture. The CDR3, as DNA: TGTGCCAGCAGCCAAGATCGGGGGCCAGTCTATAATTCACCCCTCCACTTT. Translating it yields CASSQDRGPVYNSPLHF.